Described below is a single TCR beta chain sequence and its context. Produced via immunoSEQ multiplex PCR; TCRdb's table is partial and in-frame only. The sample lists 35,000 to 50,000 clones, approximately 91% occurring once. Germline loops: CDR1 MNHEY, CDR2 SMNVEV (reference sequence). Unmatched junction bases numbered 11, after V lost 6 bases and J lost 5 bases. This CDR3 is built from 16 residues. The data stem from a study of T cell changes during pregnancy in multiple sclerosis. The V and J genes are TRBV27 and TRBJ2-2, with 8 bases that match TRBD2. Sequenced sample: PBMCs (not recorded whether the cells were cultured). The source is a female donor with multiple sclerosis, enrolled in a pregnancy study. In DNA, the CDR3 is TGTGCCAGCAGCCCTTCAGCGGGAGAAAAAACCGGGGAGCTGTTTTTT. Protein product: CASSPSAGEKTGELFF.